Only a few counts were recorded for the clone carrying this T cell receptor beta chain. The sample belongs to a study of chemoradiotherapy in HPV16-positive cancers. V lost 7 bases, J lost 9 bases, and 21 bases lay in between. The CDR3 is 15 residues long. The germline CDR1 and CDR2 sequences are MNHEY and SVGAGI. Sequenced by immunoSEQ multiplex PCR; TCRdb stores in-frame clones only, minus some. The table includes around 14,000 clones, approximately 80% detected once. This chain connects TRBV6-5 to TRBJ2-2; a possible D gene is TRBD2 (5 bases). The sample was collected from a patient who underwent chemoradiotherapy. The sequence was collected from a human donor with HPV-associated anogenital cancer. CDR3 region: CASTKTDSRRRELFF. The CDR3 DNA reads as TGTGCCAGCACCAAGACGGACTCGCGAAGAAGGGAGCTGTTTTTT.